The 8 T cell receptor beta chains reported below all come from one sample, sequenced in a study of cytomegalovirus exposure and HLA in healthy donors. PCR involved 60 Vbeta and 13 Jbeta primers. Here immunoSEQ multiplex PCR was the method, and the copy in TCRdb shows in-frame clones only, minus some. This table has about 190,000 clones, 70% to 75% appearing once. The sample consisted of PBMCs. These receptors were taken from a woman younger than 45 in good health and CMV-seropositive.

The chain has TRBV7-9 and TRBJ2-1, with D possibly being TRBD2 (6 bases). The CDR3 extends over 15 amino acids. With 0 bases removed from V and 9 bases from J, the gap between germline ends came to 15 bases. Per the germline V gene, CDR1 is SEHNR and CDR2 is FQNEAQ (reference sequence). In nucleotides, the CDR3 is TGTGCCAGCAGCTTAGCGGCCGGGAGTCTCGGTGAGCAGTTCTTC. Translation gives CASSLAAGSLGEQFF.

There are a few counts of this clone. The gene calls are TRBV5-1 and TRBJ1-1, with D unclear. Germline lookup yields CDR1 SGHRS and CDR2 YFSETQ. The ends were cut back, 3 bases at V and 5 bases at J, with 8 bases in the middle. The CDR3 sequence is 12 residues long. This CDR3 is CASSSGLTEAFF. DNA of the CDR3: TGCGCCAGCAGCTCGGGGTTAACTGAAGCTTTCTTT.

This chain uses TRBV15 with TRBJ2-7; D is perhaps TRBD1 (6 bases). Germline CDR1 and CDR2: LNHNV and YYDKDF (reference sequence). This CDR3 region has 13 residues. The ends were cut back, 4 bases at V and 6 bases at J, with 13 bases in the middle. The CDR3 bases are TGTGCCACCAGCACCGGGACACCCCGCGAGCAGTACTTC. Residues: CATSTGTPREQYF.

This sequence joins TRBV28 and TRBJ1-1; D gene ambiguous. The CDR3 covers 13 residues. Germline V gene sequence: CDR1 MDHEN, CDR2 SYDVKM. Trimming took 2 bases from V and 6 from J, leaving 10 bases between them. CDR3 protein: CASSLIGRPEAFF. CDR3 nucleotides: TGTGCCAGCAGTTTAATTGGCAGGCCTGAAGCTTTCTTT.

The V and J genes are TRBV28 and TRBJ1-1; 8 bases agree with TRBD1. Germline loops: CDR1 MDHEN, CDR2 SYDVKM. The V segment lost 10 bases and the J segment 7 bases; nucleotides outside the gene matches: 11. The CDR3 runs 13 residues. CDR3 loop: CATLLQGALEAFF. The CDR3 DNA reads as TGTGCCACTTTGCTTCAGGGGGCTCTTGAAGCTTTCTTT.

CDR3 nucleotides: TGTGCCAGCAGCCAAGATTGGAGGGTAGGGGCCAACGTCCTGACTTTC. This codes for CASSQDWRVGANVLTF. The chain is built from TRBV4-2 and TRBJ2-6, with D possibly TRBD2 on 6 matching bases. Germline V CDR1 and CDR2: LGHNA, YNFKEQ. Trimming took off 0 bases at V and 4 bases at J, with 10 bases between the two ends. The CDR3 is 16 residues long.

CDR3 protein: CASSASSGSITYEQYF. The CDR3 nucleotides read TGTGCCAGCAGTGCCTCTAGCGGGAGTATAACCTACGAGCAGTACTTC. J is TRBJ2-7 and V is TRBV27, with 10 bases fitting TRBD2. This CDR3 is built from 16 residues. V lost 5 bases to trimming and J lost 2 bases; unmatched junction nucleotides: 9. CDR1 and CDR2 from the germline V gene are MNHEY and SMNVEV (reference sequence).

The CDR3 protein is CASSPQGDEQYF. The DNA for the CDR3 is TGTGCCAGCAGCCCACAGGGCGACGAGCAGTACTTC. The J gene is TRBJ2-7, the V gene TRBV5-4, with D perhaps TRBD1 (6 bases). CDR3 size: 12 residues. V lost 4 bases to trimming and J lost 5 bases, with 10 bases between them. The V gene's germline CDR1 is SGHNT and CDR2 YYREEE (reference sequence).